What follows are 24 T cell receptor beta chains derived from one specimen sequenced in a study of T-cell memory formation after mild COVID-19. In TCRdb, the 5' RACE reads were re-called with MiXCR into one record per CDR3 protein. Of around 370,000 distinct CDR3 sequences detected, over 20% appear once; the ten largest clones hold around an eighth. Input material: PBMCs or a T cell subset sorted from them (not recorded which). The receptors shown here come from an adult woman who had mild COVID-19 (a few samples of this study predate the infection). Cell type and time point are not known.

The sample holds many counts of this clonotype. The rearrangement joins TRBV15 to TRBJ2-2; the D gene is possibly TRBD2 (7 bases). V was clipped by 8 bases and J by 4 bases, with 17 bases between them. This CDR3 contains 15 residues. CDR1 and CDR2 (germline): LNHNV, YYDKDF (reference sequence). This CDR3 is CATGRGGASTGELFF. CDR3 sequence (DNA): TGTGCCACCGGTAGGGGGGGGGCGAGCACCGGGGAGCTGTTTTTT.

This rearrangement joins TRBV7-2 to TRBJ2-2, with D hard to call. V was trimmed by 0 bases and J by 7 bases, leaving 9 bases between them. The CDR3 is made up of 14 amino acids. Germline assignment: CDR1 SGHTA and CDR2 FQGNSA. CDR3 sequence reads: CASSLAGYLGELFF. Here the CDR3 DNA reads TGTGCCAGCAGCTTAGCTGGGTATCTCGGGGAGCTGTTTTTT.

V usage is TRBV7-9 and J usage is TRBJ2-2; no reliable D call. From germline, CDR1 is SEHNR and CDR2 FQNEAQ (reference sequence). CDR3 length equals 15 residues. Between the trimmed V and J ends, which lost 2 bases and 5 bases, there was a span of 12 bases. The CDR3 loop reads CASSLILPETGELFF. The CDR3, as DNA: TGTGCCAGCAGCTTAATACTGCCGGAGACCGGGGAGCTGTTTTTT.

The rearrangement uses TRBV5-1 and TRBJ1-6; D remains unclear. Trimming took 2 bases from V and 6 from J, leaving 9 bases between them. Germline CDR1 reads SGHRS; CDR2 reads YFSETQ. This CDR3 is built from 14 residues. The DNA of the CDR3 is TGCGCCAGCAGCTTTGGGTCCAGTAATTCACCCCTCCACTTT. This encodes CASSFGSSNSPLHF.

The V gene is TRBV20-1, the J gene TRBJ1-6, with 9 bases aligning to TRBD1. V was pared by 1 base and J by 6 bases, with 4 bases of the junction left unmatched. CDR1 and CDR2 (germline): DFQATT, SNEGSKA (reference sequence). This CDR3 is 15 amino acids long. CDR3 sequence reads: CSARAWTGANSPLHF. CDR3 coding DNA: TGCAGTGCTAGAGCTTGGACAGGGGCTAATTCACCCCTCCACTTT.

This chain uses TRBV9 with TRBJ1-4; 7 nucleotides line up with TRBD1. The CDR3 loop spans 16 amino acids. After removal of 4 bases from V and 0 bases from J, the junction contained 6 bases not matched to a gene. CDR1 is SGDLS, CDR2 YYNGEE, per germline. The CDR3 reads CASSPRQGATNEKLFF. The CDR3 DNA follows: TGTGCCAGCAGCCCTCGACAGGGTGCAACTAATGAAAAACTGTTTTTT.

In this sample, this clonotype turned up a few times. The chain is built from TRBV30 and TRBJ2-7, with 7 bases matching TRBD2. This CDR3 comprises 15 residues. The V and J ends lost 6 bases and 2 bases, in that order; junction bases with no gene match: 13. CDR1 is GTSNPN and CDR2 is SVGIG in the germline V gene (reference sequence). The DNA of the CDR3 is TGTGCCTGCTCGCAGGACTCTGCGGGGGCCTACGAGCAGTACTTC. This translates into CACSQDSAGAYEQYF.

V gene TRBV4-1 combines with J gene TRBJ2-7, with TRBD1 as a possible D gene (5 bases). Germline V gene lookup returns CDR1 MGHRA and CDR2 YSYEKL. CDR3 length: 16 residues. Trimming pared 3 bases from V and 2 bases from J, leaving 17 bases between. The CDR3, as DNA: TGCGCCAGCAGCCAGGGGCATGGGGCAAGCACCTACGAGCAGTACTTC. Residues: CASSQGHGASTYEQYF.

This clonotype was counted between two and nine times. This chain uses TRBV5-1 with TRBJ1-1; D perhaps matches TRBD1 (5 bases). Trimming removed 0 bases from V and 6 bases from J, with 9 bases in between. This CDR3 spans 13 amino acids. CDR1 is SGHRS and CDR2 is YFSETQ in the germline V gene. CDR3 nucleotides: TGCGCCAGCAGCTTGGACATACAGGCTGAAGCTTTCTTT. Protein sequence: CASSLDIQAEAFF.

The chain recombines TRBV11-3 with TRBJ2-7; no definite D call. Germline loops: CDR1 SGHNT, CDR2 YENEEA. V lost 5 bases and J 2 bases, leaving 13 bases between the germline ends. The CDR3 contains 14 residues. The CDR3 DNA reads as TGTGCCAGCAGCCACACGGAGCAGCCCTACGAGCAGTACTTC. It translates to CASSHTEQPYEQYF.

This chain links TRBV11-3 with TRBJ2-1; 13 positions match TRBD2. The CDR3 is 16 amino acids. Germline loops: CDR1 SGHNT, CDR2 YENEEA. The ends lost 5 bases at V and 7 bases at J; junction bases unmatched: 8. The CDR3 DNA reads TGTGCCAGCAGCCCTGGTGGACTAGCGGGGGCTAATGAGCAGTTCTTC. Translating gives CASSPGGLAGANEQFF.

The chain has TRBV5-6 and TRBJ2-7, with TRBD1 as a possible D gene (6 bases). V lost 4 bases and J lost 1, with 18 bases in between. Germline CDR1 is SGHDT and CDR2 is YYEEEE. This CDR3 comprises 16 residues. CDR3 sequence reads: CASSRRWNRESYEQYF. CDR3 sequence (DNA): TGTGCCAGCAGCCGCAGGTGGAACAGGGAATCCTACGAGCAGTACTTC. Variable domain in full (rest from reference TRBV5-6 and TRBJ2-7): DAGVTQSPTHLIKTRGQQVTLRCSPKSGHDTVSWYQQALGQGPQFIFQYYEEEERQRGNFPDRFSGHQFPNYSSELNVNALLLGDSALYLCASSRRWNRESYEQYFGPGTRLTVT.

This clonotype was found a few times. V gene TRBV9 combines with J gene TRBJ1-1; D not resolved. V was trimmed by 0 bases and J by 0 bases, leaving 3 bases between them. This CDR3 comprises 13 residues. From germline, CDR1 is SGDLS and CDR2 YYNGEE. CDR3 sequence reads: CASSVVLNTEAFF. In DNA, the CDR3 is TGTGCCAGCAGCGTAGTTTTGAACACTGAAGCTTTCTTT.

This chain uses TRBV3-1 with TRBJ2-1; D is unclear. Germline lookup yields CDR1 LGHDT and CDR2 YNNKEL (reference sequence). V was clipped by 6 bases and J by 9 bases, with 9 bases between them. This CDR3 comprises 11 residues. The CDR3 region is CASSEYREQFF. DNA of the CDR3: TGTGCCAGCAGTGAGTATCGTGAGCAGTTCTTC.

This clonotype was counted many times. The chain couples TRBV12-3 or TRBV12-4 to TRBJ1-1; 12 nucleotides agree with TRBD1. The junction had 5 bases not matched to a gene; V was cut back by 6 bases and J by 3 bases. The CDR3 sequence is 15 residues long. The CDR3 DNA reads TGTGCCAGCAGGTCCGGGACAGGGGGCGACACTGAAGCTTTCTTT. It yields the protein CASRSGTGGDTEAFF.

This clonotype was recorded a few times. The V call is TRBV12-3 or TRBV12-4, the J call TRBJ1-2, with TRBD1 matching over 10 bases. The V gene end was trimmed by 3 bases and the J gene end by 8 bases; junction bases not matched to a gene: 3. The CDR3 loop spans 13 amino acids. The CDR3 region is CASSFDRGRGYTF. In DNA, the CDR3 is TGTGCCAGCAGTTTCGACAGGGGGCGAGGCTACACCTTC.

The chain has TRBV6-6 and TRBJ1-1, with a tentative D call TRBD1 (5 bases). With 1 base removed from V and 8 bases from J, the gap between germline ends came to 11 bases. The CDR3 has 13 residues. From germline, CDR1 is MNHNY and CDR2 SVGAGI (reference sequence). The CDR3 sequence: CASSYFDSTEAFF. CDR3 nucleotide sequence: TGTGCCAGCAGTTACTTCGACAGTACCGAAGCTTTCTTT.

The chain combines TRBV7-9 with TRBJ2-3, with D possibly matching TRBD1 (6 bases). The V end lost 5 bases, the J end lost 4 bases, and 19 bases lay between the germline ends. This CDR3 has 16 residues. CDR1 and CDR2 from the germline V gene are SEHNR and FQNEAQ (reference sequence). CDR3 region: CASSGPGHQYSDTQYF. CDR3 nucleotide sequence: TGTGCCAGCAGCGGTCCGGGACACCAGTATTCAGATACGCAGTATTTT.

This chain connects TRBV6-2 or TRBV6-3 to TRBJ2-2; the D is unclear. Germline V gene data show CDR1 as MNHEY and CDR2 as SVGEGT. V gave up 4 bases and J gave up 7 bases, with 13 bases separating them. The CDR3 sequence is 14 residues long. CDR3 DNA sequence: TGTGCCAGCAGTTCAACTTTAGTTGTCGGGGAGCTGTTTTTT. This translates into CASSSTLVVGELFF.

This clonotype came up many times. V gene TRBV6-5 combines with J gene TRBJ1-5; a weak D match, TRBD1 (5 bases). This CDR3 is 15 amino acids long. Trimming left V 4 bases short and J 1 base short, with 11 bases between. Germline-derived CDR1 and CDR2 are MNHEY and SVGAGI. The CDR3 nucleotides read TGTGCCAGCAGTTTCCGGGGGGAGAGCAATCAGCCCCAGCATTTT. Its protein is CASSFRGESNQPQHF.

The chain has TRBV10-3 and TRBJ2-1; 12 bases match TRBD2. V lost 4 bases and J lost 6; bases outside the gene matches: 4. This CDR3 contains 15 residues. The germline V gene encodes CDR1 ENHRY and CDR2 SYGVKD. The CDR3 region has the DNA TGTGCCATCAGTGGAGGGACTAGCGGGCTCAATGAGCAGTTCTTC. It encodes CAISGGTSGLNEQFF.

This clonotype has only a few counts. This sequence joins TRBV7-3 and TRBJ2-2; 7 bases line up with TRBD2. Germline V lookup: CDR1 SGHTA, CDR2 FQGTGA. This CDR3 is 17 amino acids long. The J segment lost 1 base and the V segment lost 2 bases, leaving 7 bases of the junction unmatched. CDR3 region: CASSLQSGIGNTGELFF. CDR3 sequence (DNA): TGTGCCAGCAGCTTACAGAGCGGGATCGGGAACACCGGGGAGCTGTTTTTT.

This clonotype was seen ten or more times. This chain links TRBV7-2 with TRBJ2-1; 7 nucleotides agree with TRBD2. The CDR3 is made up of 14 amino acids. The ends lost 1 base at V and 6 bases at J; junction bases unmatched: 3. The germline gives CDR1 SGHTA, CDR2 FQGNSA. In nucleotides, the CDR3 is TGTGCCAGCAGCTTAGGCGGGAGTCGCAATGAGCAGTTCTTC. This sequence encodes CASSLGGSRNEQFF.

In its sample, this clonotype was seen once. V and J are TRBV7-2 and TRBJ2-7; D might be TRBD1 (6 bases). CDR1 is SGHTA, CDR2 FQGNSA, per germline. CDR3 size: 14 residues. V was pared by 0 bases and J by 6 bases, with 12 bases between. This chain's CDR3 is CASSLAGQGSEQYF. The CDR3 bases are TGTGCCAGCAGCTTAGCGGGTCAGGGGAGCGAGCAGTACTTC.